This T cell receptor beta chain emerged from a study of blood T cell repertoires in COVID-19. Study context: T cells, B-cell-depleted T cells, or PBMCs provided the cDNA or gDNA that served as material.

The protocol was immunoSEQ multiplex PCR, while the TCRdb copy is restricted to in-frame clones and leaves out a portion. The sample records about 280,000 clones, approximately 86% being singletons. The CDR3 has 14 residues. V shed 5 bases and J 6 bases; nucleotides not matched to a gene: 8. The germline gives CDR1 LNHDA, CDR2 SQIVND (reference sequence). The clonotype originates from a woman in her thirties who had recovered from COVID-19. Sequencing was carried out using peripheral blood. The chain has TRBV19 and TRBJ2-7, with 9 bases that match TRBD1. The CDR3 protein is CASSAGQGDIEQYF. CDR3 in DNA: TGTGCCAGTAGTGCGGGACAGGGAGACATCGAGCAGTACTTC.